Only a few counts were recorded for the clone carrying this T cell receptor beta chain. Antigen unknown. The source of the sample is a study of T cell repertoires in cytomegalovirus infection. Study background: Shared public TCR beta signatures pointed to both CMV infection and a matching HLA type.

Study conclusions and caveats: Cumulative frequency of public TCR beta families picked out carriers of CMV plus the relevant HLA. There were HLA-C-restricted CMV-specific TCR beta clonotypes dominating the ex vivo response.

This CDR3 is built from 15 residues. V lost 1 base, J lost 8 bases, and 4 bases stayed unmatched. Per germline, CDR1 SEHNR and CDR2 FQNEAQ (reference sequence). TCRdb re-called the reads with MiXCR, one entry per CDR3 protein. The sample yields roughly 300,000 distinct CDR3 sequences, under 30% seen once. Sequenced input: PBMCs. This chain connects TRBV7-9 to TRBJ1-6; 8 positions match TRBD1. The source is a human donor in good health (CMV status not recorded). Some clones in this sample may be carry-over from other donors' samples. CDR3 protein: CASSLVDRVYSPLHF. Written as DNA, the CDR3 is TGTGCCAGCAGCTTAGTGGACAGGGTTTATTCACCCCTCCACTTT.